The present T cell receptor beta chain was sequenced within a study of CXCR3-negative and CXCR3-positive naive CD8 T cells. Points from the study as a whole: Naive cells used TRBV-TRBJ genes in much the same way whether CXCR3-negative or CXCR3-positive; memory cells did not.

UMI labels and 5' RACE were used to prepare the TRB cDNA libraries. One entry per CDR3 protein, without DNA, is what TCRdb gives after re-calling the 5' RACE reads. Recorded here are about 40,000 distinct CDR3 sequences; the top ten clones represent roughly 8%. This CDR3 has 14 amino acids. Germline CDR1 is LGHNA and CDR2 is YSLEER. A note on this clonotype: The antigen is not known.

Sequences were obtained from memory CD8+ T cells from blood. This clonotype was sampled from a human donor in good health. Some clones in this sample may be carry-over from other donors' samples. The rearrangement joins TRBV4-3 to TRBJ1-2. CDR3 region: CASSQDGGAGHYTF.